The present TCR beta chain was sequenced within a study of T cell clonality in common variable immunodeficiency. CVID subjects had received replacement immunoglobulin for at least one year. This clone was seen a handful of times. Its specificity is unknown. Read sequence stops 3 residues before the CDR3 end, and the germline J gene provides the missing end. Points from the study as a whole: Reportedly, TCR beta sequences from common variable immunodeficiency showed fewer deletions and N-nucleotide insertions.

The V segment lost 0 bases and the J segment 4 bases; nucleotides outside the gene matches: 5. The CDR3 consists of 15 residues. Germline CDR1 SGHRS, CDR2 YFSETQ. Method: immunoSEQ multiplex PCR; TCRdb's copy keeps in-frame clones and lacks some. In total the sample includes 30,000 or so clones, none of them seen once. The material sequenced was peripheral blood mononuclear cells. The V gene is TRBV5-1, the J gene TRBJ1-1, with TRBD1 matching 8 bases. This clonotype originated in a human donor with common variable immunodeficiency. Partial CDR3 DNA: TGCGCCAGCAGCTTGGATCCAGGGGGCGGCACTGAA. Translating it yields CASSLDPGGGTE. The whole CDR3 sequence reads CASSLDPGGGTEAFF.